This T cell receptor beta chain was captured by sequencing in a study of blood T cell repertoires in COVID-19 (dated by TCRdb to 2019 to 2021). Study-wide context: The collaborator samples originated in the United States, Italy and Spain and spanned the acute and convalescent phases of COVID-19. The samples were drawn from the first 160 participants of the ongoing ImmuneRACE study and from under 1,500 subjects provided by 6 global collaborators. A freely available public database, intended as a resource for researchers studying the immune response to SARS-CoV-2, is where the repertoires were released. HLA class I and class II types, where available, came from metadata supplied by the sample provider rather than from assay-based typing. Sample metadata almost always included a de-identified subject ID, COVID-19 status, age in years and sex. The dataset comprised deeply sampled blood TCRbeta repertoires from subjects exposed to, actively infected with, or recovered from COVID-19. The material from the prospective study consisted of cDNA or gDNA derived from T cells, B-cell-depleted T cells, or PBMCs. What the study reported, not specific to this receptor: Clinical and demographic metadata were provided uncurated, with the amount varying by source and participant.

One collaborating source in Seattle enrolled patients while the patients were actively infected and followed the patients over time throughout the course of disease. Whole blood was collected in K2EDTA tubes by collaborating institutions according to the institutions' own protocols. For TCRbeta analysis, collaborators shipped samples as frozen whole blood, isolated PBMCs, or DNA extracted from either of those sample types. The immunoSEQ Assay, a bias-controlled multiplex PCR, was used to amplify TCRbeta CDR3 regions from genomic DNA. The paper's processing steps were these. The number of nucleated cells in each sample was estimated from the amplification of reference gene primers within the assay. To quantify the absolute abundance of each unique TCRbeta CDR3 rearrangement, sequence reads were collapsed and filtered. For each sample, productive Simpson clonality was calculated by taking the square root of Simpson's diversity index across productive rearrangements. The table comes from immuneACCESS by way of TCRdb, which keeps in-frame sequences with V and J called. Part of the clones is missing from these tables; in studies checked, under half for an unresolved V gene and the rest for unknown reasons. For V, J and clone size, that table is used; D and trimming come from the DNA. A total of some 220,000 clones appear in this sample, 85% of them only once. The top ten clones comprise 2% to 3% of the sample.

As encoded in the germline V gene, CDR1 is MGHDK while CDR2 is SYGVNS. The CDR3 sequence holds 17 residues, the cysteine and phenylalanine included. Only the CDR3 region is kept as DNA, spanning 51 bases read in frame from base 1. V ends up 4 bases short and J 7 bases short, with an unmatched junction base count of 16. As to this clone: The antigen this receptor binds is unknown. Base qualities are missing; no much larger clone stands one base away.

Sequenced input: peripheral blood. The TCR was taken from a woman between 65 and 79 years old with COVID-19, enrolled during active disease. The chain is assembled from TRBV25-1 and TRBJ2-1, with TRBD2 identical over 7 junction bases. The CDR3 protein is CASSALPSGTWGNEQFF. The sequence in DNA is TGTGCCAGCAGTGCCTTACCGAGCGGGACCTGGGGAAATGAGCAGTTCTTC.